There are a few counts of the clone carrying this TCR beta chain. The data were taken from a study of immune characterization of retroperitoneal liposarcoma. This CDR3 is built from 15 residues. The V end was cut by 0 bases, the J end by 8 bases, with 15 bases between. The germline CDR1 and CDR2 sequences are SGHAT and FQNNGV. MiXCR, applied by TCRdb to the PCR reads, yields one record per CDR3 protein. In the table there are about 10,000 distinct CDR3 sequences, approximately 30% of which are singletons. This chain uses TRBV11-2 with TRBJ2-3; the D gene is possibly TRBD1 (5 bases). Sequenced sample: tumor tissue. The source is a male donor with retroperitoneal liposarcoma. The CDR3 DNA follows: TGTGCCAGCAGCTTAGATGGTAGGGGCTCAGGTACGCAGTATTTT. It translates to CASSLDGRGSGTQYF.